The present T cell receptor (beta chain) was sequenced within a study of blood T cell repertoires in COVID-19. Study summary: There were acute and convalescent COVID-19 samples, and they came from the United States, Italy and Spain. Sample material is recorded as cDNA or gDNA derived from T cells, B-cell-depleted T cells, or PBMCs.

Patients of the Seattle cohort, enrolled during active infection, were followed longitudinally. The CDR3 runs 14 residues. Between the trimmed V and J ends, which lost 0 bases and 7 bases, there was a span of 11 bases. Germline V gives CDR1 SGDLS, CDR2 YYNGEE. Study processing details: Amplification of reference gene primers provided the estimated nucleated cell counts. The table came from immunoSEQ multiplex PCR; TCRdb's copy has only in-frame clones and leaves some out. From that table come the V and J calls and clone size; the DNA was used to work out D and trimming. Among under 200,000 clones listed, 86% were seen once.

The chain links TRBV9 to TRBJ1-5, with D perhaps matching TRBD1 (5 bases). This TCR derives from a woman aged 60 to 75 with COVID-19, enrolled during active disease. The specimen was peripheral blood. DNA of the CDR3: TGTGCCAGCAGCGTAGATTCAGGGAGGCAGCCCCAGCATTTT. Its translation: CASSVDSGRQPQHF. The whole variable domain, remainder taken from reference TRBV9 and TRBJ1-5, is DSGVTQTPKHLITATGQRVTLRCSPRSGDLSVYWYQQSLDQGLQFLIQYYNGEERAKGNILERFSAQQFPDLHSELNLSSLELGDSALYFCASSVDSGRQPQHFGDGTRLSIL.